This entry features one T cell receptor beta chain sequence. What it binds is unknown. The CDR3 is 18 amino acids. J was trimmed by 3 bases and V by 5 bases; bases with no gene match: 10. From germline, CDR1 is SEHNR and CDR2 FQNEAQ (reference sequence). The source of the sample is a study of shared clonotypes between healthy human individuals. Study conclusions and caveats: Generation of non-shared clonotypes was less probable than generation of clonotypes shared by all four donors.

Measured with immunoSEQ multiplex PCR; TCRdb has only the in-frame clones, and not every one. The table includes 2 million to 2.5 million clones, about 94% detected once. The clonotype was recovered from a young man in good health. The chain recombines TRBV7-9 with TRBJ2-3, with 14 bases fitting TRBD2. The sample was naive CD4+ T cells sorted from blood. The subset was: CD45RA+ positively selected. CDR3 in DNA: TGTGCCAGCAGCGCCGGGACTAGCGGGGGCTCAAGGACAGATACGCAGTATTTT. As protein: CASSAGTSGGSRTDTQYF.